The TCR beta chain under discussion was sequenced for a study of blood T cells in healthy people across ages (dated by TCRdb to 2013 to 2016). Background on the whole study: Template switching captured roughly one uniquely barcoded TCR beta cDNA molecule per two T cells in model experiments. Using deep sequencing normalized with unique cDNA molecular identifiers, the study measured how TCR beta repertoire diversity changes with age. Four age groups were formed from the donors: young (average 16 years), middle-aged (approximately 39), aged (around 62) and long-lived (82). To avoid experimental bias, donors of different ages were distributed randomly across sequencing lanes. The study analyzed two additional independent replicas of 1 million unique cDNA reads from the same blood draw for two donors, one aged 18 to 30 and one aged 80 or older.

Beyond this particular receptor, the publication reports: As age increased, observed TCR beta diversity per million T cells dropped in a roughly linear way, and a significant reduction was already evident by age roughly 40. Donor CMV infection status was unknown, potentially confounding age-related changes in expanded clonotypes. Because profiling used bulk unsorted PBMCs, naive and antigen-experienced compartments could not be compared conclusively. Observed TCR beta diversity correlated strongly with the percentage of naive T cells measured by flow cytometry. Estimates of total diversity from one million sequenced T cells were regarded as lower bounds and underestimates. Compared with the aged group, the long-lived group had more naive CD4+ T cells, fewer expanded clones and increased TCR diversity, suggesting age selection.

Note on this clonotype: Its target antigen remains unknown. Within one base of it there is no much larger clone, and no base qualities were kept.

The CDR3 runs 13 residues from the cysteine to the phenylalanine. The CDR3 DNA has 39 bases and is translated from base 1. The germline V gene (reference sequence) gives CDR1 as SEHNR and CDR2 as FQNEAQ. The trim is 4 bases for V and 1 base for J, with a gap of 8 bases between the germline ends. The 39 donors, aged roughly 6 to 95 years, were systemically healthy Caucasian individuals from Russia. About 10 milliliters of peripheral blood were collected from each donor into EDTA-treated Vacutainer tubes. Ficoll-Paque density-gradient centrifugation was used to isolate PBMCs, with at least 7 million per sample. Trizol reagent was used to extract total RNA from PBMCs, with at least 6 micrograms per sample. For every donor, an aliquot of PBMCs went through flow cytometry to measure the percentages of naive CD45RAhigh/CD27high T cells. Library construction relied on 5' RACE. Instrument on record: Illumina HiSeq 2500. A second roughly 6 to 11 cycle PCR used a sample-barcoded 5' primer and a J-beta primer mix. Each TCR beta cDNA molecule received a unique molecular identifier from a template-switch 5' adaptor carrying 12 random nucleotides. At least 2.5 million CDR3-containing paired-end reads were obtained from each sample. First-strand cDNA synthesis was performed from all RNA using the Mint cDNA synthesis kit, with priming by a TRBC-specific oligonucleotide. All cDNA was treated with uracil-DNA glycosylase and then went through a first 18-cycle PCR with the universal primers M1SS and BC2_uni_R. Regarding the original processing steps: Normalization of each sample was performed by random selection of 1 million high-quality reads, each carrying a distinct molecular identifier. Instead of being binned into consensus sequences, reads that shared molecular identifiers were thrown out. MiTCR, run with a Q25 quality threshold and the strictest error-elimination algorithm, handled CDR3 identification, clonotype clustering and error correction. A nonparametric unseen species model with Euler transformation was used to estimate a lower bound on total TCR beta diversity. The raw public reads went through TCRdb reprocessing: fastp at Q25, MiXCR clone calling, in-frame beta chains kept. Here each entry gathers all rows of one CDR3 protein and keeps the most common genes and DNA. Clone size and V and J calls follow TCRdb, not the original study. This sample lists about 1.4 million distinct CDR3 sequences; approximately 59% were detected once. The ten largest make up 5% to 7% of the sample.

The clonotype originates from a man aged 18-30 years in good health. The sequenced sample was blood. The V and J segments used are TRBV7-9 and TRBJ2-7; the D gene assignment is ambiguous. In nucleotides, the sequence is TGTGCCAGCAGCTGGCCTGGGTCCTACGAGCAGTACTTC. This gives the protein CASSWPGSYEQYF.